The 20 T cell receptor beta chains below were found in one sample sequenced in a study of blood T cell repertoires in COVID-19. The method was immunoSEQ multiplex PCR; TCRdb's version includes in-frame clones alone and lacks a portion of them. The repertoire holds approximately 480,000 clones, with roughly 87% as singletons. Material: PBMCs or T cells enriched from blood (not recorded which). The receptors were sampled from a woman aged 18-35 years who had recovered from COVID-19.

The V gene is TRBV27, the J gene TRBJ2-4; 8 positions match TRBD1. V shed 11 bases, J shed 4 bases, and the junction held 7 bases outside the gene matches. CDR1 is MNHEY, CDR2 SMNVEV, per germline (reference sequence). The CDR3 contains 13 residues. The CDR3 DNA reads TGTGCCGCCGGGACAGGAGTGAAAAACATTCAGTACTTC. Its translation is CAAGTGVKNIQYF.

CDR3 in DNA: TGTGCCAGCAGTTCCCTGGGACAGGGGGGGGGTGAGCAGTTCTTC. Protein sequence: CASSSLGQGGGEQFF. The rearrangement joins TRBV6-5 to TRBJ2-1; 11 positions match TRBD1. The ends lost 4 bases at V and 9 bases at J; junction bases unmatched: 8. In germline, CDR1 is MNHEY, CDR2 SVGAGI. This CDR3 has 15 residues.

The V call is TRBV6-5, the J call TRBJ1-6, with a tentative D call TRBD1 (6 bases). The CDR3 totals 16 residues. Trimming cost V 0 bases and J 9 bases, with 15 bases left between them. CDR1 MNHEY and CDR2 SVGAGI come from the germline V gene. The CDR3 here is CASSYSPRGKGSPLHF. Written as DNA, the CDR3 is TGTGCCAGCAGTTACTCACCCAGGGGAAAGGGTTCACCCCTCCACTTT.

Regarding this clone: Its ends do not fully match the called genes, so a read error is possible. The V gene is TRBV5-6, the J gene TRBJ1-2; D perhaps matches TRBD1 (6 bases). Germline lookup yields CDR1 SGHDT and CDR2 YYEEEE. CDR3 size: 14 residues. CDR3 protein: CASTLGGSAYGYTF. CDR3 DNA: TGTGCCAGCACCTTGGGGGGCAGTGCCTATGGCTACACCTTC.

The chain is built from TRBV5-1 and TRBJ1-1; 8 bases match TRBD1. In germline, CDR1 is SGHRS, CDR2 YFSETQ. The CDR3 covers 14 residues. V was clipped by 4 bases and J by 4 bases; unmatched bases: 6. CDR3 residues: CASSPDRESTEAFF. Here the CDR3 DNA reads TGCGCCAGCAGCCCGGACAGGGAGAGCACTGAAGCTTTCTTT.

The V gene is TRBV9, the J gene TRBJ2-1; 11 bases line up with TRBD2. The CDR3 has 16 residues. Germline V lookup: CDR1 SGDLS, CDR2 YYNGEE. With 3 bases clipped from V and 2 bases from J, the junction kept 4 bases outside the gene matches. The DNA for the CDR3 is TGTGCCAGCAGCGAGCTTAGCGGGGGGGCCTACAATGAGCAGTTCTTC. It is translated as CASSELSGGAYNEQFF.

In its sample, this clone was seen once. The V gene is TRBV25-1, the J gene TRBJ1-1, with D maybe TRBD1 (5 bases). Germline V gene data show CDR1 as MGHDK and CDR2 as SYGVNS. CDR3 length: 13 residues. V shed 6 bases and J shed 5 bases, with 13 bases lying between them. In nucleotides, the CDR3 is TGTGCCAGCAGCCAAGGGGCCAGGACTGAAGCTTTCTTT. Protein sequence: CASSQGARTEAFF.

This clone has a handful of counts. The chain links TRBV5-1 to TRBJ2-5, with 9 nucleotides matching TRBD1. From germline, CDR1 is SGHRS and CDR2 YFSETQ. CDR3 length: 15 residues. The trim removed 4 bases at V and 4 bases at J, leaving 8 bases unmatched. CDR3 nucleotide sequence: TGCGCCAGCAGCCTACGGACAGGGGCCGGAGAGACCCAGTACTTC. Encoded protein: CASSLRTGAGETQYF.

The V and J genes are TRBV9 and TRBJ2-1; weak D call: TRBD2 (6 bases). V lost 0 bases to trimming and J lost 5 bases, with 15 bases between them. CDR3 length: 16 residues. Germline assignment: CDR1 SGDLS and CDR2 YYNGEE. CDR3: CASSVAKGTGNNEQFF. CDR3 nucleotide sequence: TGTGCCAGCAGCGTAGCTAAAGGGACTGGGAACAATGAGCAGTTCTTC.

This rearrangement joins TRBV30 to TRBJ1-2, with D possibly matching TRBD1 (6 bases). This CDR3 is 12 amino acids long. V lost 4 bases to trimming and J lost 8 bases, with 14 bases between them. Germline V gene data show CDR1 as GTSNPN and CDR2 as SVGIG (reference sequence). The CDR3 sequence is CAWTPTGYGYTF. The CDR3 DNA is TGTGCCTGGACCCCGACAGGATACGGCTACACCTTC.

This chain's CDR3 is CACGQVSYEQYF. CDR3 in DNA: TGTGCCTGTGGGCAGGTCTCCTACGAGCAGTACTTC. The gene calls are TRBV12-3 or TRBV12-4 and TRBJ2-7, with D uncertain. V was pared by 11 bases and J by 0 bases, with 11 bases between. The CDR3 length is 12 residues.

The rearrangement links TRBV7-9 to TRBJ2-7; D gene unclear. This CDR3 is 17 amino acids long. Trimming shortened V by 5 bases and J by 4 bases, and 24 bases separated the two germline ends. Germline V gives CDR1 SEHNR, CDR2 FQNEAQ (reference sequence). The CDR3 loop is CASSIHETTSVLYEQYF. CDR3 coding DNA: TGTGCCAGCAGCATTCACGAAACCACTTCGGTTTTATACGAGCAGTACTTC.

The J gene is TRBJ2-5, the V gene TRBV6-5, with a possible D match to TRBD2 (6 bases). Trimming cost V 2 bases and J 5 bases, with 12 bases left between them. The CDR3 consists of 14 residues. Germline CDR1 reads MNHEY; CDR2 reads SVGAGI. CDR3 bases: TGTGCCAGCAGTTACCCCGGGGGTTTGGAGACCCAGTACTTC. Protein: CASSYPGGLETQYF.

The V gene is TRBV10-3, the J gene TRBJ1-3; D gene uncertain. V gave up 7 bases and J gave up 0 bases, with 13 bases separating them. Germline CDR1 is ENHRY and CDR2 is SYGVKD. The CDR3 is 15 residues long. CDR3 sequence reads: CAITSQVGSGNTIYF. The CDR3 DNA reads TGTGCCATCACCTCTCAGGTCGGCTCTGGAAACACCATATATTTT.

This chain connects TRBV28 to TRBJ2-3; 10 bases are a match to TRBD2. Trimming removed 4 bases from V and 0 bases from J; junction bases left unmatched: 13. CDR1 MDHEN and CDR2 SYDVKM come from the germline V gene. The CDR3 totals 19 residues. CDR3 sequence (DNA): TGTGCCAGCAGTTCCCTCGACTCAGCGGGGGGGCCGAGCACAGATACGCAGTATTTT. Residues: CASSSLDSAGGPSTDTQYF.

V is TRBV21-1 and J is TRBJ1-2; the table's D call of TRBD1 was not tested on the DNA. TRBV21-1 is a pseudogene segment. There are 16 residues in the CDR3. The CDR3 region is CASSKSIGQGRIGYTF. The CDR3 coding sequence is TGTGCCAGCAGCAAGTCTATCGGACAGGGGCGAATTGGCTACACCTTC.

The gene calls are TRBV29-1 and TRBJ2-7, with 9 bases identical to TRBD1. J gave up 7 bases and V 7 bases, and 11 bases lay outside the gene matches. This CDR3 is 13 amino acids long. The germline V gene has CDR1 SQVTM and CDR2 ANQGSEA. As DNA, the CDR3 is TGCAGCGGGACACAGGGGGCAGGAGGGGAGCAGTACTTC. This encodes CSGTQGAGGEQYF.

The chain uses TRBV30 and TRBJ2-2; D is perhaps TRBD2 (5 bases). Looked up from germline, CDR1 is GTSNPN and CDR2 is SVGIG (reference sequence). V was trimmed by 1 base and J by 5 bases, leaving 11 bases between them. This CDR3 spans 14 amino acids. The CDR3 region has the DNA TGTGCCTGGAGTGCCGGGGTCTCTACCGGGGAGCTGTTTTTT. This codes for CAWSAGVSTGELFF.

The chain uses TRBV19 and TRBJ2-5; D may be TRBD2 (6 bases). Germline CDR1 LNHDA, CDR2 SQIVND (reference sequence). With 4 bases removed from V and 4 bases from J, the gap between germline ends came to 10 bases. The CDR3 is made up of 13 amino acids. CDR3 region: CASSKGSGETQYF. CDR3 sequence (DNA): TGTGCCAGTAGTAAGGGTAGCGGAGAGACCCAGTACTTC.

This chain uses TRBV19 with TRBJ1-2; D is unresolved. Trimming cost V 3 bases and J 5 bases, with 16 bases left between them. This CDR3 is 15 amino acids long. Germline V CDR1 and CDR2: LNHDA, SQIVND (reference sequence). The CDR3 reads CASSMSVEGGYGYTF. CDR3 in DNA: TGTGCCAGTAGTATGTCTGTCGAGGGAGGATATGGCTACACCTTC.